Below are 17 T cell receptor beta chains sequenced from a single sample in a study of blood T cell repertoires in COVID-19. Assay used: immunoSEQ multiplex PCR; TCRdb lists only in-frame clones, some missing. The sample holds over 120,000 clones; roughly 75% are singletons and the top ten take roughly 5.6%. The sequenced sample consisted of PBMCs or T cells enriched from blood (not recorded which). Receptors were obtained from a woman between 45 and 60 years old who had recovered from COVID-19.

The rearrangement uses TRBV3-1 (or the pseudogene TRBV3-2) and TRBJ1-1; the D gene is possibly TRBD1 (5 bases). This CDR3 contains 14 residues. Germline CDR1 is LGHDT and CDR2 is YNNKEL (reference sequence). V gave up 4 bases and J gave up 5 bases, with 14 bases separating them. CDR3 sequence reads: CASSPEDGGTEAFF. CDR3 nucleotides: TGTGCCAGCAGCCCGGAAGACGGGGGAACTGAAGCTTTCTTT.

This rearrangement joins TRBV29-1 to TRBJ1-1; 11 positions agree with TRBD1. The length of the CDR3 is 14 residues. CDR1 SQVTM and CDR2 ANQGSEA come from the germline V gene. Trimming removed 5 bases from V and 4 bases from J; junction bases left unmatched: 6. CDR3 residues: CSVSDRGLSTEAFF. The CDR3 DNA sequence: TGCAGCGTTTCGGACAGGGGGCTGAGCACTGAAGCTTTCTTT.

The V gene is TRBV2, the J gene TRBJ1-4; no definite D call. Trimming stripped 5 bases from V and 7 bases from J, with 11 bases between. The germline CDR1 and CDR2 sequences are SNHLY and FYNNEI. The CDR3 has 13 amino acids. The CDR3 region has the DNA TGTGCCAGCAGTCTGAGATCGGTTGAAAAACTGTTTTTT. Encoded protein: CASSLRSVEKLFF.

This sequence joins TRBV5-1 and TRBJ1-6, with D maybe TRBD1 (5 bases). CDR3 length: 14 amino acids. The V end lost 3 bases, the J end lost 8 bases, and 12 bases lay between the germline ends. The germline V gene encodes CDR1 SGHRS and CDR2 YFSETQ. The CDR3 nucleotides are TGCGCCAGCAGCTGGGGGGATGGGGATTCACCCCTCCACTTT. This encodes CASSWGDGDSPLHF.

V is TRBV12-2 and J is TRBJ1-2. TRBV12-2 is described as a pseudogene. The CDR3 is 13 amino acids. The CDR3 DNA is TGTGCAAGTCGCTTCCCGGGGGGGCCCGCTCGTACCTTC. Translation gives CASRFPGGPARTF.

This clone turned up a few times. The chain links TRBV6-1 to TRBJ2-1, with TRBD2 matching over 10 bases. V trimming: 1 base; J trimming: 7 bases; junction bases outside the gene matches: 4. The CDR3 totals 15 residues. Looked up from germline, CDR1 is MNHNS and CDR2 is SASEGT. CDR3 sequence: CASSEGTSGGNEQFF. CDR3 sequence (DNA): TGTGCCAGCAGTGAAGGGACTAGCGGCGGGAATGAGCAGTTCTTC.

On this clone: The missing conserved phenylalanine or tryptophan at the end of this CDR3 makes a read error likely. Because the CDR3's place on the DNA is in doubt, the DNA is left out and the CDR3 is given as listed by TCRdb. This chain connects TRBV10-3 to TRBJ2-4; the D call TRBD2 from the table was never checked on the DNA. Germline values: CDR1 ENHRY, CDR2 SYGVKD. Termini included, the CDR3 measures 14 amino acids. The CDR3 sequence: CAISEPWTSGGAFV.

CDR3 DNA: TGTGCCAGCAGCCGATTTGGGATTTTGACGGGACAGAATACCCAGTTCTTC. Translation gives CASSRFGILTGQNTQFF. The chain joins TRBV3-1 (or the pseudogene TRBV3-2) to TRBJ2-1; 7 bases align to TRBD1. Looked up from germline, CDR1 is LGHDT and CDR2 is YNNKEL (reference sequence). J lost 13 bases, V lost 4 bases, and 22 bases had no gene match. The CDR3 extends over 17 amino acids.

The CDR3 DNA reads as TGTGCCAGCAGTTACTCTAACAGGCTGGGTAATGAAAAACTGTTTTTT. Translating it yields CASSYSNRLGNEKLFF. The genes are TRBV6-5 and TRBJ1-4, with D perhaps TRBD1 (5 bases). Per germline, CDR1 MNHEY and CDR2 SVGAGI. This CDR3 is 16 amino acids long. V lost 0 bases and J 4 bases, leaving 12 bases between the germline ends.

DNA of the CDR3: TGTGCCAGCAGCTACAGGGGCCCCAACACTGAAGCTTTCTTT. This translates into CASSYRGPNTEAFF. This chain uses TRBV5-8 with TRBJ1-1; 7 nucleotides match TRBD1. The ends lost 3 bases at V and 2 bases at J; junction bases unmatched: 4. The CDR3 runs 14 residues. Germline loops: CDR1 SGHTS, CDR2 YDEGEE.

The chain employs TRBV19 and TRBJ1-3; D ambiguous. Germline CDR1 is LNHDA and CDR2 is SQIVND (reference sequence). With 2 bases removed from V and 4 bases from J, the gap between germline ends came to 3 bases. The CDR3 extends over 12 amino acids. This CDR3 reads CASSILGNTIYF. The CDR3 DNA sequence: TGTGCCAGTAGTATACTGGGAAACACCATATATTTT. The full variable domain, rest sourced from reference TRBV19 and TRBJ1-3, is DGGITQSPKYLFRKEGQNVTLSCEQNLNHDAMYWYRQDPGQGLRLIYYSQIVNDFQKGDIAEGYSVSREKKESFPLTVTSAQKNPTAFYLCASSILGNTIYFGEGSWLTVV.

This chain connects TRBV3-1 (or the pseudogene TRBV3-2) to TRBJ1-2; 9 bases match TRBD1. V shed 3 bases and J 4 bases; nucleotides not matched to a gene: 6. The germline V gene has CDR1 LGHDT and CDR2 YNNKEL (reference sequence). The CDR3 length is 15 residues. CDR3 in amino acids: CASSHGRGQGYGYTF. DNA of the CDR3: TGTGCCAGCAGCCATGGCCGGGGACAGGGCTATGGCTACACCTTC.

The table lists this clone with a few counts. The chain combines TRBV5-1 with TRBJ2-3; D possibly corresponds to TRBD2 (6 bases). There are 14 residues in the CDR3. Trimming cost V 0 bases and J 3 bases, with 8 bases left between them. Germline V lookup: CDR1 SGHRS, CDR2 YFSETQ. The CDR3 nucleotides read TGCGCCAGCAGCTTGGGTGGAGGGACAGATACGCAGTATTTT. Residues: CASSLGGGTDTQYF.

The rearrangement uses TRBV10-3 and TRBJ2-7; 7 bases are shared with TRBD1. There are 13 residues in the CDR3. The V segment lost 6 bases and the J segment 2 bases; nucleotides outside the gene matches: 4. Germline CDR1 and CDR2: ENHRY and SYGVKD. The CDR3: CAISTGTAYEQYV. In nucleotides, the CDR3 is TGTGCCATCAGCACCGGGACAGCCTACGAGCAGTACGTC.

This clone has a single count. V and J are TRBV28 and TRBJ1-4; 12 nucleotides align to TRBD1. Per the germline V gene, CDR1 is MDHEN and CDR2 is SYDVKM. The CDR3 is 15 residues long. V shed 2 bases, J shed 8 bases, and the junction held 3 bases outside the gene matches. CDR3 nucleotides: TGTGCCAGCAGTTTAGGGGGACAGGGGGCAGAAAAACTGTTTTTT. Residues: CASSLGGQGAEKLFF.

The chain couples TRBV5-1 to TRBJ2-2, with TRBD1 matching over 7 bases. Germline loops: CDR1 SGHRS, CDR2 YFSETQ. The CDR3 length is 15 residues. V trimming: 1 base; J trimming: 0 bases; junction bases outside the gene matches: 0. CDR3 in amino acids: CASSLQGANTGELFF. The CDR3 DNA sequence: TGCGCCAGCAGCTTGCAGGGGGCGAACACCGGGGAGCTGTTTTTT.

V gene TRBV2 combines with J gene TRBJ2-3; 10 positions match TRBD2. The J segment lost 3 bases and the V segment lost 6 bases, leaving 6 bases of the junction unmatched. Germline CDR1 SNHLY, CDR2 FYNNEI. This CDR3 is 15 amino acids long. The CDR3 DNA reads as TGTGCCAGCAGAGCGGGGGGGCCGGGTACAGATACGCAGTATTTT. Residues: CASRAGGPGTDTQYF.